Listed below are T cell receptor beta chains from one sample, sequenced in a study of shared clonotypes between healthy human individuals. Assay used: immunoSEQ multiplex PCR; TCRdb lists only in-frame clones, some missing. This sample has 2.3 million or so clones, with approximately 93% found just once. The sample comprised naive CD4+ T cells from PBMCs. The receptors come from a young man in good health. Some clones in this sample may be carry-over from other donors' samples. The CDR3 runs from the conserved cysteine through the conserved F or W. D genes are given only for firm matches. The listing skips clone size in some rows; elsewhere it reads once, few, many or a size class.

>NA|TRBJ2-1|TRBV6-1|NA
TGTGCCAGCAGCTTAGCCCTGGGCATCTACAATGAGCAGTTCTTC
CASSLALGIYNEQFF
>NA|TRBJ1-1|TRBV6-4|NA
TGTGCCAGCAGTGTAACGGGGCCCGGGGGCACTGAAGCTTTCTTT
CASSVTGPGGTEAFF
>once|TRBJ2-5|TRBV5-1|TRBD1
TGCGCCAGCAGCTCGCAAACAGGGGAAGAGACCCAGTACTTC
CASSSQTGEETQYF
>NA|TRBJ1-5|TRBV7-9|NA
TGTGCCAGCAGCTTACTTGGGCAGCCCCAGCATTTT
CASSLLGQPQHF
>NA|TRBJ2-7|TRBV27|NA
TGTGCCAGCAGTTTTTTAGGCGGGGCGGGGCAGTACTTC
CASSFLGGAGQYF
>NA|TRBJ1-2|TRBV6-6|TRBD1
TGTGCCAGCAGTTACCGCCCAGGGGGCGCGGAAGGCTACACCTTC
CASSYRPGGAEGYTF
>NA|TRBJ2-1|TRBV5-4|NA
TGTGCCAGCAGCTTGGCCGAGGAGGCTCTTTCCTACAATGAGCAGTTCTTC
CASSLAEEALSYNEQFF
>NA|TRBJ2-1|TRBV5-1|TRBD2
TGCGCCAGCAGCCTCCTAGCGGGTTCGTACAATGAGCAGTTCTTC
CASSLLAGSYNEQFF
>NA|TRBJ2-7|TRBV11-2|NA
TGTGCCAGCAGCTTAGTGGGTGGGAGAGGGAGATACGAGCAGTACTTC
CASSLVGGRGRYEQYF
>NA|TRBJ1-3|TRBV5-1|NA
TGCGCCAGCAGCTTGTATCCGAAGAGCTCTGGAAACACCATATATTTT
CASSLYPKSSGNTIYF
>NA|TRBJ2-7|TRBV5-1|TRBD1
TGCGCCAGCAGTCGCTCCGGGACAGCCTACGAGCAGTACTTC
CASSRSGTAYEQYF
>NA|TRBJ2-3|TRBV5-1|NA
TGCGCCAGCAGCTTACAAGGGGATACGCAGTATTTT
CASSLQGDTQYF
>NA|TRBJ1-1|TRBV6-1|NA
TGTGCCAGCAGTGAAGCCCCAAGCACTGAAGCTTTCTTT
CASSEAPSTEAFF
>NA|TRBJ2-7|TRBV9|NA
TGTGCCAGCAGCGGCGGACCTGGCAACTACGAGCAGTACTTC
CASSGGPGNYEQYF
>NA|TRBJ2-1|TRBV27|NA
TGTGCCAGCAGTTTAAAAGCAGAGTACAATGAGCAGTTCTTC
CASSLKAEYNEQFF
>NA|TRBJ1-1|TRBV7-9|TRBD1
TGTGCCAGCAGCTTCCCGACAGGGGGCGCATGGAACACTGAAGCTTTCTTT
CASSFPTGGAWNTEAFF
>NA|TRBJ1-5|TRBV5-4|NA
TGTGCCAGCAGCTCCTCCGGCGCCGCCTCGGCCCAGCATTTT
CASSSSGAASAQHF
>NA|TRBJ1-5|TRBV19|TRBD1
TGTGCCAGCCGCTTTGGACAGGGAAAGGTCCTGAATCAGCCCCAGCATTTT
CASRFGQGKVLNQPQHF
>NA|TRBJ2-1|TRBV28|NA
TGTGCCAGCAGTGAAACAGGGAATCCGAGCTCCTACAATGAGCAGTTCTTC
CASSETGNPSSYNEQFF
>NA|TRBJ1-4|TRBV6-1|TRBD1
TGTGCCAGTGACAGGGGGCAGGGTGAAAAACTGTTTTTT
CASDRGQGEKLFF
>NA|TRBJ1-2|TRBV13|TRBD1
TGTGCCAGCAGCTCACGACAGGGGGCTGGTGGCTACACCTTC
CASSSRQGAGGYTF
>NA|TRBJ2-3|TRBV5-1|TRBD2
TGCGCCAGCAGCTTCGGTTGGGGGATAGCGGGAGTCGGCACAGATACGCAGTATTTT
CASSFGWGIAGVGTDTQYF
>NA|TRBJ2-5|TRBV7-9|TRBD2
TGTGCCAGCACCATTGGGGGGGTGGAAGAGACCCAGTACTTC
CASTIGGVEETQYF
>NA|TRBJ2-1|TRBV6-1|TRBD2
TGTGCCAGCAGTGCCGGGACTAGCGGGAGAGATGAGCAGTTCTTC
CASSAGTSGRDEQFF
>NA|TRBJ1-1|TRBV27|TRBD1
TGTGCCAGCAGTCCAAGGACAGGCGGCCTAACTAACACTGAAGCTTTCTTT
CASSPRTGGLTNTEAFF
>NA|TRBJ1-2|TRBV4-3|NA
TGCGCCAGCAGCCAAGGCTCCACGATGTATGGTGGCTATGGCTACACCTTC
CASSQGSTMYGGYGYTF
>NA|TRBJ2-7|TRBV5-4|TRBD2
TGTGCCAGCAGCTTGGGGCTAGCGGGACCCTCCTACGAGCAGTACTTC
CASSLGLAGPSYEQYF
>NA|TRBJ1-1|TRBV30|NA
TGTGCCTGGAGTCCCCGGAGCAGTGAAGCTTTCTTT
CAWSPRSSEAFF